This entry lists 21 T cell receptor beta chains sequenced from one sample in a study of OX40 agonist ivuxolimab in advanced cancers. Measured with immunoSEQ multiplex PCR; TCRdb has only the in-frame clones, and not every one. The sample carries about 48,000 clones, roughly 90% recorded once. Sequencing used CD4+ or CD8+ T cells sorted from blood, obtained in a trial of the OX40 agonist ivuxolimab. The receptors originated from an adult with an advanced solid tumor such as melanoma, head and neck, liver or kidney cancer.

J is TRBJ2-3 and V is TRBV7-6; TRBD2 aligns across 13 bases. The ends lost 5 bases at V and 0 bases at J; junction bases unmatched: 2. This CDR3 has 16 amino acids. Looked up from germline, CDR1 is SGHVS and CDR2 is FNYEAQ. For the CDR3, the DNA is TGTGCCAGCAGCCCACTAGCGGGGGGGAGCACAGATACGCAGTATTTT. Amino acids: CASSPLAGGSTDTQYF.

J is TRBJ2-1 and V is TRBV27, with TRBD1 as a possible D gene (5 bases). The CDR3 covers 15 residues. Trimming took 2 bases from V and 0 from J, leaving 8 bases between them. Germline CDR1 MNHEY, CDR2 SMNVEV (reference sequence). The CDR3 nucleotides read TGTGCCAGCAGTTTAACAGGTGCCTCCTACAATGAGCAGTTCTTC. Translation: CASSLTGASYNEQFF.

The V call is TRBV5-6, the J call TRBJ2-7; D is possibly TRBD1 or TRBD2 (5 bases each). V gave up 7 bases and J gave up 0 bases, with 17 bases separating them. Germline V gene data show CDR1 as SGHDT and CDR2 as YYEEEE. The CDR3 is 15 amino acids. CDR3 coding DNA: TGTGCCAGCTGTCGGATGGGACGGCACTCCTACGAGCAGTACTTC. Residues: CASCRMGRHSYEQYF.

The rearrangement uses TRBV7-9 and TRBJ1-3; no definite D call. The CDR3 covers 14 residues. V was pared by 5 bases and J by 1 base, with 9 bases between. Germline V CDR1 and CDR2: SEHNR, FQNEAQ (reference sequence). CDR3 in DNA: TGTGCCAGCAGCCGTCGGGGTTCTGGAAACACCATATATTTT. Amino acid sequence: CASSRRGSGNTIYF.

The chain couples TRBV7-9 to TRBJ2-7; D possibly corresponds to TRBD2 (5 bases). With 5 bases removed from V and 1 base from J, the gap between germline ends came to 9 bases. Germline CDR1 is SEHNR and CDR2 is FQNEAQ (reference sequence). The CDR3 has 13 residues. The CDR3 protein is CASSATISYEQYF. CDR3 DNA: TGTGCCAGCAGCGCGACTATTTCCTACGAGCAGTACTTC.

The chain employs TRBV5-4 and TRBJ2-3, with 14 nucleotides matching TRBD2. CDR3 length: 15 amino acids. Germline trimming cut 4 bases from V and 5 bases from J; bases unmatched to any gene: 3. Germline lookup yields CDR1 SGHNT and CDR2 YYREEE (reference sequence). The CDR3, as DNA: TGTGCCAGCAGCCCGGGACTAGCGGGGGTAGATACGCAGTATTTT. Protein: CASSPGLAGVDTQYF.

The CDR3 DNA is TGTGCCAGCAGGGGTCTAGCGTCAGATACGCAGTATTTT. Translating it yields CASRGLASDTQYF. The chain couples TRBV2 to TRBJ2-3, with D perhaps matching TRBD2 (6 bases). Trimming took off 6 bases at V and 4 bases at J, with 11 bases between the two ends. This CDR3 is built from 13 residues. The V gene's germline CDR1 is SNHLY and CDR2 FYNNEI.

This chain uses TRBV28 with TRBJ1-2; 7 bases fit TRBD1. The CDR3 extends over 13 amino acids. The V gene end was trimmed by 5 bases and the J gene end by 3 bases; junction bases not matched to a gene: 3. Germline V lookup: CDR1 MDHEN, CDR2 SYDVKM. The DNA of the CDR3 is TGTGCCAGCAGTCTACAGGGGTACTATGGCTACACCTTC. Translation: CASSLQGYYGYTF.

The rearrangement uses TRBV19 and TRBJ2-7; the match to TRBD2 covers 16 bases. The CDR3 extends over 15 amino acids. CDR1 is LNHDA, CDR2 SQIVND, per germline (reference sequence). Trimming cost V 5 bases and J 4 bases; bases outside gene matches: 2. CDR3 amino acids: CASSPGLAGGYEQYF. DNA of the CDR3: TGTGCCAGTAGTCCGGGACTAGCGGGGGGGTACGAGCAGTACTTC.

This chain uses TRBV7-2 with TRBJ1-5; TRBD1 might be the D (5 bases). CDR3 length: 12 residues. Germline loops: CDR1 SGHTA, CDR2 FQGNSA. The V and J ends lost 6 bases and 7 bases respectively, with 10 bases between them. CDR3 sequence: CASSEGAQPQHF. In DNA form, the CDR3 reads TGTGCCAGCAGTGAAGGGGCCCAGCCCCAGCATTTT.

The chain has TRBV7-9 and TRBJ1-1; TRBD1 matches at 9 bases. This CDR3 is built from 16 residues. After removal of 6 bases from V and 4 bases from J, the junction contained 12 bases not matched to a gene. CDR1 and CDR2 (germline): SEHNR, FQNEAQ (reference sequence). The chain's CDR3 is CASSTTGGTSSTEAFF. The CDR3 coding sequence is TGTGCCAGCAGTACGACAGGGGGGACCAGTAGCACTGAAGCTTTCTTT.

The V and J genes are TRBV4-2 and TRBJ1-2; D is unresolved. V shed 1 base and J shed 6 bases, with 6 bases lying between them. Per germline, CDR1 LGHNA and CDR2 YNFKEQ. The length of the CDR3 is 12 residues. The CDR3 nucleotides are TGTGCCAGCAGCCAAGGTGGGAATGGCTACACCTTC. It translates to CASSQGGNGYTF.

The CDR3 spells CASSLDTGDEQYF. DNA for the CDR3: TGCGCCAGCAGCTTGGACACGGGGGACGAGCAGTACTTC. The chain couples TRBV5-1 to TRBJ2-7, with a tentative D call TRBD2 (6 bases). Trimming removed 0 bases from V and 5 bases from J, with 9 bases in between. Germline CDR1 SGHRS, CDR2 YFSETQ. CDR3 length equals 13 residues. The full variable domain, with the rest looked up from reference TRBV5-1 and TRBJ2-7, is KAGVTQTPRYLIKTRGQQVTLSCSPISGHRSVSWYQQTPGQGLQFLFEYFSETQRNKGNFPGRFSGRQFSNSRSEMNVSTLELGDSALYLCASSLDTGDEQYFGPGTRLTVT.

The table lists this clone with a few counts. This rearrangement joins TRBV29-1 to TRBJ1-2; a weak D match, TRBD1 (6 bases). Germline V lookup: CDR1 SQVTM, CDR2 ANQGSEA. The V end was cut by 6 bases, the J end by 7 bases, with 15 bases between. This CDR3 comprises 12 residues. The CDR3 protein is CSVPVGARGYTF. The CDR3 coding sequence is TGCAGCGTCCCGGTGGGGGCTCGTGGCTACACCTTC.

This clone was detected only once. The chain uses TRBV7-2 and TRBJ1-6, with a weak D call TRBD1 (6 bases). Germline-derived CDR1 and CDR2 are SGHTA and FQGNSA. Trimming cost V 1 base and J 10 bases, with 14 bases left between them. The CDR3 spans 15 residues. Here the CDR3 reads CASSLVTGLGSPLHF. The CDR3 nucleotides read TGTGCCAGCAGCTTAGTGACAGGTTTGGGGTCACCCCTCCACTTT.

This chain links TRBV10-2 with TRBJ2-6; D is undetermined. Germline CDR1 is WSHSY and CDR2 is SAAADI. Between the trimmed V and J ends, which lost 3 bases and 0 bases, there was a span of 15 bases. The CDR3 runs to 18 residues. CDR3 sequence reads: CASSEDVGISSGANVLTF. CDR3 in DNA: TGCGCCAGCAGTGAAGACGTCGGAATAAGCTCTGGGGCCAACGTCCTGACTTTC.

V usage is TRBV28 and J usage is TRBJ1-5; D remains ambiguous. CDR1 is MDHEN and CDR2 is SYDVKM in the germline V gene. The length of the CDR3 is 14 residues. V dropped 5 bases and J dropped 0 bases, with 8 bases sitting between them. CDR3 residues: CASSGDYSNQPQHF. CDR3 DNA sequence: TGTGCCAGCAGTGGGGATTATAGCAATCAGCCCCAGCATTTT.

This chain links TRBV19 with TRBJ2-7; weak D call: TRBD1 (5 bases). Per germline, CDR1 LNHDA and CDR2 SQIVND (reference sequence). Trimming left V 3 bases short and J 3 bases short, with 12 bases between. This CDR3 is 14 amino acids long. CDR3 DNA sequence: TGTGCCAGTAGTATTGGTGACAGAGGCTACGAGCAGTACTTC. Residues: CASSIGDRGYEQYF.

The chain carries TRBV6-6 and TRBJ2-1; D gene ambiguous. Trimming cost V 5 bases and J 10 bases, with 21 bases left between them. Germline V gene lookup returns CDR1 MNHNY and CDR2 SVGAGI (reference sequence). The CDR3 length is 15 residues. CDR3 residues: CASSQLSSPTMEQFF. In DNA, the CDR3 is TGTGCCAGCAGTCAGCTGAGTAGTCCGACAATGGAGCAGTTCTTC.

The rearrangement uses TRBV19 and TRBJ1-5; D gene uncertain. Germline CDR1 reads LNHDA; CDR2 reads SQIVND (reference sequence). The CDR3 covers 14 residues. The V end was cut by 3 bases, the J end by 4 bases, with 10 bases between. The CDR3 loop reads CASSMGSLNQPQHF. The DNA of the CDR3 is TGTGCCAGTAGTATGGGCAGCCTTAATCAGCCCCAGCATTTT.

This chain connects TRBV4-1 to TRBJ2-7, with 10 nucleotides matching TRBD1. The CDR3 runs 12 residues. The ends lost 5 bases at V and 6 bases at J; junction bases unmatched: 1. Germline lookup yields CDR1 MGHRA and CDR2 YSYEKL. The CDR3 spells CASSGTGAEQYF. For the CDR3, the DNA is TGCGCCAGCAGCGGGACAGGGGCCGAGCAGTACTTC.